Sequencing of this T cell receptor (beta chain) was carried out in a study of blood T cell repertoires in COVID-19. Across the whole study: The cDNA or gDNA used as material had been derived from T cells, B-cell-depleted T cells, or PBMCs.

There are 17 residues in the CDR3. Trimming took 3 bases from V and 3 from J; bases not matched to a gene: 9. Per germline, CDR1 LNHDA and CDR2 SQIVND (reference sequence). The assay was immunoSEQ multiplex PCR, and TCRdb's table has in-frame clones only and misses some. Here the sample spans 77,000 or so clones, roughly 90% being singletons. The clonotype originates from a man between 45 and 60 years old with active COVID-19. Sequencing input: peripheral blood. This sequence joins TRBV19 and TRBJ1-5; 9 bases line up with TRBD1. The CDR3 bases are TGTGCCAGTAGTATGTGGACAGGGGAGGGAATCAATCAGCCCCAGCATTTT. Protein: CASSMWTGEGINQPQHF.